This T cell receptor (beta chain) was profiled in a study of T cells in tumors after PD-1 blockade. As for the study in general: Each patient got pembrolizumab 200 mg every 3 weeks or cemiplimab 350 mg every 2 weeks. Mean per blood sample: roughly 100,000 templates (about 24,000-290,000), some 34,000 unique clonotypes. A subset received ongoing vismodegib 150 mg daily alongside anti-PD-1 therapy.

Sequencing was performed with immunoSEQ multiplex PCR; in TCRdb, only in-frame clones are kept and a portion is missing. The sample lists roughly 33,000 clones, about three quarters occurring once. Tumor or blood genomic DNA was sequenced, with inputs of about 550 ng to 6,500 ng. The TCR comes from a human donor with basal cell carcinoma. Specimen: PBMCs, collected before anti-PD-1 treatment.

The CDR3 here is CASSVDPSRNEQFF. CDR3 bases: TGTGCCAGCAGCGTAGATCCTAGTCGAAATGAGCAGTTCTTC. The V and J genes are TRBV9 and TRBJ2-1; D gene unclear. CDR3 length: 14 residues. Trimming removed 0 bases from V and 7 bases from J, with 11 bases in between. The germline CDR1 and CDR2 sequences are SGDLS and YYNGEE.